Each of the 32 T cell receptor beta chains below was sequenced from the same sample in a study of cytomegalovirus exposure and HLA in healthy donors. Primers for the PCR totalled 60 Vbeta and 13 Jbeta. Method: immunoSEQ multiplex PCR; TCRdb's copy keeps in-frame clones and lacks some. The data show about 180,000 clones, roughly 79% seen once. The sequencing sample was made of PBMCs. Source of these receptors: a male donor in good health and CMV-seronegative.

This chain connects TRBV23-1 to TRBJ1-2, with D perhaps matching TRBD1 (6 bases). TRBV23-1 is sorted into the ORF group, with uncertain function. Between the trimmed V and J ends, which lost 4 bases and 6 bases, there was a span of 15 bases. This CDR3 spans 14 amino acids. The CDR3 coding sequence is TGCGCCAGCAGTCCCTACCGAGGGGGGGATGGCTACACCTTC. It specifies CASSPYRGGDGYTF.

The chain joins TRBV4-3 to TRBJ1-3, with D perhaps matching TRBD1 (5 bases). Germline CDR1 LGHNA, CDR2 YSLEER. CDR3 length: 14 amino acids. The V end lost 0 bases, the J end lost 8 bases, and 11 bases lay between the germline ends. CDR3 sequence reads: CASSQDRATDTIYF. CDR3 nucleotides: TGCGCCAGCAGCCAAGACAGGGCTACTGACACCATATATTTT.

V usage is TRBV28 and J usage is TRBJ2-7, with D tentatively TRBD1 (6 bases). Looked up from germline, CDR1 is MDHEN and CDR2 is SYDVKM. Trimming shortened V by 8 bases and J by 0 bases, and 8 bases separated the two germline ends. This CDR3 comprises 12 residues. Here the CDR3 DNA reads TGTGCCAGCTGGGACAACTCCTACGAGCAGTACTTC. Translation gives CASWDNSYEQYF.

The V call is TRBV7-9, the J call TRBJ1-5; D is perhaps TRBD1 (6 bases). From germline, CDR1 is SEHNR and CDR2 FQNEAQ (reference sequence). The CDR3 spans 15 residues. The ends were cut back, 5 bases at V and 0 bases at J, with 11 bases in the middle. The CDR3 sequence: CASSGGGYSNQPQHF. In DNA form, the CDR3 reads TGTGCCAGCAGCGGGGGGGGCTATAGCAATCAGCCCCAGCATTTT.

The chain carries TRBV4-1 and TRBJ2-5, with D tentatively TRBD2 (5 bases). This CDR3 has 14 amino acids. V shed 4 bases and J shed 2 bases, with 11 bases lying between them. The V gene's germline CDR1 is MGHRA and CDR2 YSYEKL. The CDR3, as DNA: TGCGCCAGCAGCCCCCTACGCGGGCAAGAGACCCAGTACTTC. The encoded protein is CASSPLRGQETQYF.

V gene TRBV30 combines with J gene TRBJ1-5; D is possibly TRBD1 (6 bases). CDR1 and CDR2 from the germline V gene are GTSNPN and SVGIG (reference sequence). The CDR3 covers 16 residues. Trimming left V 0 bases short and J 7 bases short, with 19 bases between. The CDR3, as DNA: TGTGCCTGGAGTGTCGCGGGGGGGGGCAGGGGCCAGCCCCAGCATTTT. This codes for CAWSVAGGGRGQPQHF. Using reference TRBV30 and TRBJ1-5 for the parts outside the CDR3, the full variable domain is SQTIHQWPATLVQPVGSPLSLECTVEGTSNPNLYWYRQAAGRGLQLLFYSVGIGQISSEVPQNLSASRPQDRQFILSSKKLLLSDSGFYLCAWSVAGGGRGQPQHFGDGTRLSIL.

J is TRBJ2-2 and V is TRBV30; tentatively, D is TRBD2 (5 bases). Germline V gene data show CDR1 as GTSNPN and CDR2 as SVGIG (reference sequence). There are 13 residues in the CDR3. Trimming removed 1 base from V and 3 bases from J, with 6 bases in between. For the CDR3, the DNA is TGTGCCTGGAGTGAGGACTACACCGGGGAGCTGTTTTTT. Its protein is CAWSEDYTGELFF. Using reference TRBV30 and TRBJ2-2 for the parts outside the CDR3, the full variable domain is SQTIHQWPATLVQPVGSPLSLECTVEGTSNPNLYWYRQAAGRGLQLLFYSVGIGQISSEVPQNLSASRPQDRQFILSSKKLLLSDSGFYLCAWSEDYTGELFFGEGSRLTVL.

The rearrangement links TRBV7-2 to TRBJ2-7, with D tentatively TRBD2 (5 bases). The CDR3 extends over 14 amino acids. Germline assignment: CDR1 SGHTA and CDR2 FQGNSA. Trimming took off 3 bases at V and 2 bases at J, with 11 bases between the two ends. The CDR3 DNA reads as TGTGCCAGCAGCTTTGGGGTGCGGGCCTACGAGCAGTACTTC. Translating gives CASSFGVRAYEQYF.

V and J are TRBV5-4 and TRBJ2-1; D is possibly TRBD2 (6 bases). The germline V gene encodes CDR1 SGHNT and CDR2 YYREEE (reference sequence). Between the trimmed V and J ends, which lost 0 bases and 1 base, there was a span of 14 bases. CDR3 length: 17 amino acids. The CDR3 sequence: CASSLGSGSVSYNEQFF. The CDR3 DNA reads TGTGCCAGCAGCTTGGGCAGCGGGTCCGTGTCCTACAATGAGCAGTTCTTC. The full variable domain, in which reference TRBV5-4 and TRBJ2-1 provide the parts outside the CDR3, is ETGVTQSPTHLIKTRGQQVTLRCSSQSGHNTVSWYQQALGQGPQFIFQYYREEENGRGNFPPRFSGLQFPNYSSELNVNALELDDSALYLCASSLGSGSVSYNEQFFGPGTRLTVL.

V usage is TRBV10-3 and J usage is TRBJ1-5, with TRBD1 matching over 9 bases. Germline CDR1 and CDR2: ENHRY and SYGVKD. There are 16 residues in the CDR3. V lost 3 bases and J lost 7; bases outside the gene matches: 10. The CDR3 DNA is TGTGCCATCAGTGATGAGGGACAGGGCGAGTGGCAGCCCCAGCATTTT. Translated, it gives CAISDEGQGEWQPQHF.

This chain uses TRBV30 with TRBJ1-6, with TRBD1 matching over 9 bases. The CDR3 is 13 amino acids. Germline V gives CDR1 GTSNPN, CDR2 SVGIG (reference sequence). The ends lost 5 bases at V and 7 bases at J; junction bases unmatched: 3. DNA for the CDR3: TGTGCCTGGGGGACAGGGAACAATTCACCCCTCCACTTT. Its translation: CAWGTGNNSPLHF.

The gene calls are TRBV30 and TRBJ1-2, with TRBD1 matching 7 bases. Germline assignment: CDR1 GTSNPN and CDR2 SVGIG (reference sequence). Trimming took 6 bases from V and 4 from J; bases not matched to a gene: 14. The CDR3 is 15 residues long. For the CDR3, the DNA is TGTGCCTGTGGGGGACAGTTAGTAACGGGCTATGGCTACACCTTC. This sequence encodes CACGGQLVTGYGYTF.

The chain employs TRBV5-4 and TRBJ1-5, with TRBD1 identical over 11 bases. After removal of 4 bases from V and 7 bases from J, the junction contained 19 bases not matched to a gene. This CDR3 is built from 19 residues. Germline loops: CDR1 SGHNT, CDR2 YYREEE (reference sequence). The CDR3 DNA is TGTGCCAGCAGCGGCGAAACCGGGACAGGGGGATATTCGGAACAGCCCCAGCATTTT. This codes for CASSGETGTGGYSEQPQHF.

This clone was seen a handful of times. The CDR3: CASSPPGQGGGQPQHF. In DNA, the CDR3 is TGTGCCAGCTCACCACCGGGACAGGGCGGAGGGCAGCCCCAGCATTTT. The J gene is TRBJ1-5, the V gene TRBV18, with TRBD1 matching over 9 bases. The germline V gene has CDR1 KGHSH and CDR2 LQKENI. The CDR3 extends over 16 amino acids. V shed 0 bases, J shed 7 bases, and the junction held 7 bases outside the gene matches.

The genes are TRBV19 and TRBJ1-2, with D perhaps TRBD1 (5 bases). V was pared by 7 bases and J by 3 bases, with 15 bases between. The CDR3 totals 14 residues. The V gene's germline CDR1 is LNHDA and CDR2 SQIVND (reference sequence). In DNA, the CDR3 is TGTGCCAGTACAGAGGGGAGGTGGGACTATGGCTACACCTTC. It is translated as CASTEGRWDYGYTF. The full variable domain, in which reference TRBV19 and TRBJ1-2 provide the parts outside the CDR3, is DGGITQSPKYLFRKEGQNVTLSCEQNLNHDAMYWYRQDPGQGLRLIYYSQIVNDFQKGDIAEGYSVSREKKESFPLTVTSAQKNPTAFYLCASTEGRWDYGYTFGSGTRLTVV.

The J gene is TRBJ2-1, the V gene TRBV20-1, with TRBD1 matching over 8 bases. CDR3 length: 11 amino acids. The ends lost 5 bases at V and 11 bases at J; junction bases unmatched: 5. CDR1 DFQATT and CDR2 SNEGSKA come from the germline V gene (reference sequence). CDR3 in amino acids: CSAGQGNKQFF. CDR3 bases: TGCAGTGCTGGACAGGGAAATAAGCAGTTCTTC.

The V and J genes are TRBV6-6 and TRBJ2-7; 11 nucleotides align to TRBD2. Germline V CDR1 and CDR2: MNHNY, SVGAGI (reference sequence). The CDR3 loop spans 15 amino acids. The J segment lost 5 bases and the V segment lost 5 bases, leaving 8 bases of the junction unmatched. The CDR3 DNA reads TGTGCCAGCAGTCATAGCGGGAGGGCCGGCGACGAGCAGTACTTC. It translates to CASSHSGRAGDEQYF.

V and J are TRBV7-3 and TRBJ2-5; a possible D gene is TRBD2 (5 bases). The length of the CDR3 is 15 residues. Between the trimmed V and J ends, which lost 0 bases and 1 base, there was a span of 9 bases. In germline, CDR1 is SGHTA, CDR2 FQGTGA. For the CDR3, the DNA is TGTGCCAGCAGCTTAACCCCGGGATTCCAAGAGACCCAGTACTTC. As protein: CASSLTPGFQETQYF. The complete variable domain, with remaining parts taken from reference TRBV7-3 and TRBJ2-5, reads GAGVSQTPSNKVTEKGKYVELRCDPISGHTALYWYRQSLGQGPEFLIYFQGTGAADDSGLPNDRFFAVRPEGSVSTLKIQRTERGDSAVYLCASSLTPGFQETQYFGPGTRLLVL.

The chain links TRBV6-1 to TRBJ1-5; 10 bases line up with TRBD1. V was clipped by 3 bases and J by 7 bases; unmatched bases: 3. The V gene's germline CDR1 is MNHNS and CDR2 SASEGT. The CDR3 consists of 14 residues. This CDR3 is CASSELDRGQPQHF. In nucleotides, the CDR3 is TGTGCCAGCAGTGAGCTGGACAGGGGGCAGCCCCAGCATTTT.

V usage is TRBV7-2 and J usage is TRBJ2-7; D possibly corresponds to TRBD2 (5 bases). The CDR3 sequence is 14 residues long. With 6 bases removed from V and 3 bases from J, the gap between germline ends came to 15 bases. Germline V lookup: CDR1 SGHTA, CDR2 FQGNSA. The CDR3 coding sequence is TGTGCCAGCAGTTTCGAGCGGTCACGCTACGAGCAGTACTTC. Protein product: CASSFERSRYEQYF.

The V call is TRBV5-1, the J call TRBJ1-3; D unresolved. Trimming stripped 0 bases from V and 0 bases from J, with 7 bases between. This CDR3 spans 15 amino acids. The germline CDR1 and CDR2 sequences are SGHRS and YFSETQ. CDR3 protein: CASSLGQISGNTIYF. The CDR3 DNA sequence: TGCGCCAGCAGCTTGGGGCAGATCTCTGGAAACACCATATATTTT.

The J gene is TRBJ2-3, the V gene TRBV9; TRBD2 agrees at 7 bases. Trimming cost V 0 bases and J 0 bases; bases outside gene matches: 1. This CDR3 is built from 15 residues. CDR1 and CDR2 (germline): SGDLS, YYNGEE. The CDR3 loop reads CASSVDSGSTDTQYF. CDR3 nucleotides: TGTGCCAGCAGCGTAGATAGCGGGAGCACAGATACGCAGTATTTT.

The V call is TRBV6-5, the J call TRBJ2-1; weak D call: TRBD1 (6 bases). Trimming stripped 5 bases from V and 7 bases from J, with 12 bases between. Germline V gene sequence: CDR1 MNHEY, CDR2 SVGAGI. The CDR3 sequence is 13 residues long. The CDR3 loop is CASSPRQVNEQFF. Here the CDR3 DNA reads TGTGCCAGCAGTCCCCGACAGGTAAATGAGCAGTTCTTC.

The rearrangement links TRBV7-3 to TRBJ1-5; 8 bases match TRBD1. CDR3 size: 13 residues. The J segment lost 5 bases and the V segment lost 4 bases, leaving 1 base of the junction unmatched. Germline loops: CDR1 SGHTA, CDR2 FQGTGA. CDR3 sequence (DNA): TGTGCCAGCAGCTCGGACAGGGATCAGCCCCAGCATTTT. It codes for CASSSDRDQPQHF.

This clone was seen only a few times. The genes are TRBV12-5 and TRBJ2-3; tentatively, D is TRBD1 (6 bases). Trimming cost V 2 bases and J 4 bases, with 13 bases left between them. Germline CDR1 and CDR2: LGHNT and FRNRAP. CDR3 length equals 15 residues. This CDR3 reads CASGLTGLFADTQYF. CDR3 nucleotide sequence: TGTGCTAGTGGTTTGACAGGGCTATTTGCAGATACGCAGTATTTT.

J is TRBJ1-5 and V is TRBV30, with unresolved D. In germline, CDR1 is GTSNPN, CDR2 SVGIG (reference sequence). Trimming stripped 5 bases from V and 3 bases from J, with 14 bases between. The CDR3 is 14 residues long. The CDR3 sequence is CAWSFSSLNQPQHF. In DNA, the CDR3 is TGTGCCTGGTCCTTTAGCAGTCTCAATCAGCCCCAGCATTTT.

The chain couples TRBV25-1 to TRBJ1-3, with no clear D. Germline V gene data show CDR1 as MGHDK and CDR2 as SYGVNS. Between the trimmed V and J ends, which lost 3 bases and 0 bases, there was a span of 9 bases. The CDR3 is made up of 15 amino acids. The CDR3: CASSDNYHSGNTIYF. CDR3 coding DNA: TGTGCCAGCAGTGACAACTACCACTCTGGAAACACCATATATTTT.

The chain is built from TRBV6-5 and TRBJ2-4, with D maybe TRBD2 (5 bases). Trimming pared 0 bases from V and 0 bases from J, leaving 9 bases between. This CDR3 has 16 residues. Per the germline V gene, CDR1 is MNHEY and CDR2 is SVGAGI. DNA for the CDR3: TGTGCCAGCAGTTACTCGAGGGCTGGAGCCAAAAACATTCAGTACTTC. Translation gives CASSYSRAGAKNIQYF.

The chain recombines TRBV5-4 with TRBJ2-3; 8 bases line up with TRBD2. Trimming took 4 bases from V and 0 from J; bases not matched to a gene: 4. Germline V lookup: CDR1 SGHNT, CDR2 YYREEE (reference sequence). This CDR3 contains 15 residues. The chain's CDR3 is CASSPGLASTDTQYF. The CDR3 region has the DNA TGTGCCAGCAGCCCCGGACTAGCCAGCACAGATACGCAGTATTTT. The full variable domain, its missing parts supplied by reference TRBV5-4 and TRBJ2-3, is ETGVTQSPTHLIKTRGQQVTLRCSSQSGHNTVSWYQQALGQGPQFIFQYYREEENGRGNFPPRFSGLQFPNYSSELNVNALELDDSALYLCASSPGLASTDTQYFGPGTRLTVL.

This clone turned up a few times. V is TRBV29-1 and J is TRBJ1-5; possible D gene TRBD1, 6 bases. Germline V gene sequence: CDR1 SQVTM, CDR2 ANQGSEA. Trimming stripped 7 bases from V and 4 bases from J, with 14 bases between. CDR3 size: 13 residues. CDR3 DNA: TGCAGCGCCCTGGGGGGGCGTAATCAGCCCCAGCATTTT. It codes for CSALGGRNQPQHF. Full variable domain (missing parts from reference TRBV29-1 and TRBJ1-5): SAVISQKPSRDICQRGTSLTIQCQVDSQVTMMFWYRQQPGQSLTLIATANQGSEATYESGFVIDKFPISRPNLTFSTLTVSNMSPEDSSIYLCSALGGRNQPQHFGDGTRLSIL.

CDR3 sequence (DNA): TGTGCCATCAGCAGGGTCCTCAACTATGGCTACACCTTC. The encoded protein is CAISRVLNYGYTF. The V gene is TRBV10-3, the J gene TRBJ1-2, with a tentative D call TRBD1 (5 bases). The germline V and J ends were trimmed by 6 bases and 2 bases, with 10 bases remaining between them. CDR3 length: 13 residues. From germline, CDR1 is ENHRY and CDR2 SYGVKD.

The chain employs TRBV28 and TRBJ1-2, with a weak D call TRBD1 (6 bases). Germline CDR1 MDHEN, CDR2 SYDVKM. The CDR3 loop spans 16 amino acids. Trimming took off 6 bases at V and 7 bases at J, with 24 bases between the two ends. The CDR3 DNA sequence: TGTGCCAGCAGGGCAAGGGGGGGACTGCCTCGAGGTGGCTACACCTTC. Translated, it gives CASRARGGLPRGGYTF.